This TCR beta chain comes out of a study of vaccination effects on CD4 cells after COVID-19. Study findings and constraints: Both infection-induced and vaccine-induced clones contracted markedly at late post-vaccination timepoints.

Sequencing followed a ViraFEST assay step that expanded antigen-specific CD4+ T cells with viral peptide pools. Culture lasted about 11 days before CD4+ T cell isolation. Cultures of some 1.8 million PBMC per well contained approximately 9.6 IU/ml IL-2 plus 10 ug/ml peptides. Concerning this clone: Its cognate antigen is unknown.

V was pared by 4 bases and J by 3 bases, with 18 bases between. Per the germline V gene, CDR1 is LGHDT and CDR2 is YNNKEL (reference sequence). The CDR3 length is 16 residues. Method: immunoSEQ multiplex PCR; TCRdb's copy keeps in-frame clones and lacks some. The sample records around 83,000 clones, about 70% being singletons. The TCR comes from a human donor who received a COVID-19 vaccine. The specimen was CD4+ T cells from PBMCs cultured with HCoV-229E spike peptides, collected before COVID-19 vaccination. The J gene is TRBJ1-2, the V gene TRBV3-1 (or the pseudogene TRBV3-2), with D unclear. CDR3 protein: CASSRGKFGPHYGYTF. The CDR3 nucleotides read TGTGCCAGCAGCCGCGGGAAGTTCGGTCCTCACTATGGCTACACCTTC.